Listed below are T cell receptor beta chains from one sample, sequenced in a study of cytomegalovirus exposure and HLA in healthy donors. Method: immunoSEQ multiplex PCR; TCRdb's copy keeps in-frame clones and lacks some. Of about 200,000 clones detected, roughly 87% appear once; the ten largest clones hold about 1.1%. Sequences were obtained from PBMCs. The receptors here all came from a boy aged 2 to 10 in good health and CMV-seronegative. Both conserved end residues are part of each CDR3. The D gene is left open where the match is weak. Rows give clone size only sometimes, using once, few, many, or a class for an expanded clone.

cdr3_aa	cdr3_nt	clone_size	d_call	v_call	j_call
CASSPPRYNEQFF	TGTGCCAGCAGCCCGCCCCGGTACAATGAGCAGTTCTTC	.	.	TRBV7-9	TRBJ2-1
CASSLPASGGGTDTQYF	TGCGCCAGCAGCTTGCCGGCTAGCGGGGGGGGCACAGATACGCAGTATTTT	.	TRBD2	TRBV5-1	TRBJ2-3
CASSISETGELFF	TGTGCCAGCAGCATCAGCGAAACCGGGGAGCTGTTTTTT	.	.	TRBV13	TRBJ2-2
CASRRLAGGPQETQYF	TGTGCCAGCAGGAGACTAGCGGGAGGCCCCCAAGAGACCCAGTACTTC	.	TRBD2	TRBV6-6	TRBJ2-5
CASRNEGEAFF	TGTGCCAGCCGTAACGAGGGTGAAGCTTTCTTT	.	.	TRBV27	TRBJ1-1
CASSFEGVSFQPQHF	TGTGCCAGCAGTTTTGAAGGGGTAAGTTTTCAGCCCCAGCATTTT	.	.	TRBV28	TRBJ1-5
CASSLSYNSPLHF	TGCGCCAGCAGCCTCTCCTATAATTCACCCCTCCACTTT	.	.	TRBV5-1	TRBJ1-6
CASSRVTGEETQYF	TGTGCCAGCAGTCGTGTGACAGGTGAAGAGACCCAGTACTTC	.	.	TRBV7-6	TRBJ2-5
CSVGPPRQGVGEQYF	TGCAGCGTTGGACCCCCTCGACAGGGAGTGGGGGAGCAGTACTTC	.	TRBD1	TRBV29-1	TRBJ2-7
CASSSRDRGTHEQYF	TGTGCCAGCAGTTCCCGGGACAGGGGGACCCACGAGCAGTACTTC	.	TRBD1	TRBV27	TRBJ2-7
CASSQEGVNTEAFF	TGCGCCAGCAGCCAAGAAGGAGTGAACACTGAAGCTTTCTTT	.	.	TRBV4-1	TRBJ1-1
CSVQSFGTSNEQFF	TGCAGCGTCCAGTCCTTTGGGACTAGTAATGAGCAGTTCTTC	.	TRBD2	TRBV29-1	TRBJ2-1
CATSLVPGTGGNTIYF	TGTGCCACCAGTCTGGTTCCCGGGACAGGGGGAAACACCATATATTTT	.	TRBD1	TRBV15	TRBJ1-3
CASSLQGVETQYF	TGTGCCAGCAGCTTACAGGGGGTGGAGACCCAGTACTTC	.	TRBD1	TRBV5-8	TRBJ2-5
CASSSTGGSYNEQFF	TGTGCCAGCAGCTCGACAGGGGGCTCCTACAATGAGCAGTTCTTC	.	TRBD1	TRBV7-9	TRBJ2-1
CASGRAGHTGNTIYF	TGTGCCAGCGGCCGGGCGGGTCACACTGGAAACACCATATATTTT	once	.	TRBV6-1	TRBJ1-3
CASSIVGGRASDTQYF	TGTGCCAGTAGTATAGTGGGCGGGAGGGCCTCAGATACGCAGTATTTT	.	TRBD2	TRBV19	TRBJ2-3
CASSRDSLNEKLFF	TGCGCCAGCAGCCGGGACAGCCTTAATGAAAAACTGTTTTTT	.	TRBD1	TRBV5-1	TRBJ1-4
CASRMEGAGNTIYF	TGCGCCAGCAGAATGGAGGGGGCAGGAAACACCATATATTTT	once	TRBD1	TRBV5-1	TRBJ1-3
CASSLGGQNTDTQYF	TGCGCCAGCAGCTTGGGCGGACAGAACACAGATACGCAGTATTTT	.	.	TRBV5-1	TRBJ2-3
CAWSRGGPTGELFF	TGTGCCTGGAGTCGCGGGGGGCCCACCGGGGAGCTGTTTTTT	.	TRBD2	TRBV30	TRBJ2-2
CASRRTGGAEDTEAFF	TGCGCCAGCAGAAGGACAGGGGGCGCTGAGGACACTGAAGCTTTCTTT	.	TRBD1	TRBV5-1	TRBJ1-1
CASSGVSSYNEQFF	TGTGCCAGTTCGGGAGTAAGCTCCTACAATGAGCAGTTCTTC	.	.	TRBV19	TRBJ2-1
CASNWDRGGEQYF	TGTGCCAGCAACTGGGACAGGGGAGGCGAGCAGTACTTC	.	TRBD1	TRBV11-2	TRBJ2-7
CASSDTQGPNRQFF	TGTGCCAGCAGTGATACCCAGGGGCCGAACCGGCAGTTCTTC	few	.	TRBV2	TRBJ2-1
CASGLPRESYNEQFF	TGTGCCAGCGGGCTCCCCCGAGAGTCCTACAATGAGCAGTTCTTC	.	.	TRBV6-1	TRBJ2-1
CASGTGNQPQHF	TGTGCCTCCGGGACAGGCAATCAGCCCCAGCATTTT	.	TRBD1	TRBV6-1	TRBJ1-5
CASSHRSNLAEQYF	TGTGCCAGCAGCCACCGTAGTAACCTAGCCGAGCAGTACTTC	.	.	TRBV14	TRBJ2-7
CASSPPELGRINYGYTF	TGTGCCAGCTCACCCCCCGAGTTGGGCAGAATCAACTATGGCTACACCTTC	.	.	TRBV18	TRBJ1-2